The present TCR beta chain was sequenced within a study of blood T cell repertoires in COVID-19. Study-wide context: Both acute and convalescent COVID-19 samples were obtained from the United States, Italy and Spain. T cells, B-cell-depleted T cells, or PBMCs supplied cDNA or gDNA.

This clone was seen once. Authors' processing steps: Scientists estimated how many nucleated cells there were by amplifying reference gene primers. This table comes from immunoSEQ multiplex PCR, and its TCRdb copy is limited to in-frame clones, with some not included. Clone size and the V and J calls come from that table; the DNA yielded D and trimming. The data contain approximately 240,000 clones, approximately 83% of them singletons. Germline V gene lookup returns CDR1 MGHRA and CDR2 YSYEKL. Losses at the gene ends were 2 bases for V and 5 bases for J; bases not matched to a gene: 15. CDR3 length: 17 amino acids.

Material: peripheral blood. The J gene is TRBJ2-7, the V gene TRBV4-1; 7 nucleotides agree with TRBD2. The clonotype originates from a woman aged 55-75 years with acute or convalescent COVID-19. The CDR3: CASSQSTTGLGAHEQYF. The DNA of the CDR3 is TGCGCCAGCAGCCAAAGCACTACCGGACTAGGGGCCCACGAGCAGTACTTC.